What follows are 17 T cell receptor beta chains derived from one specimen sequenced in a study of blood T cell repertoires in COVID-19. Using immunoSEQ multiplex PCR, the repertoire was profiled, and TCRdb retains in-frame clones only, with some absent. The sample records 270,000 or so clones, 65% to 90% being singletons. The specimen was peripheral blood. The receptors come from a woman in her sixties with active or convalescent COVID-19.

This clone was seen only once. The CDR3 protein is CASNFIKNTEAFF. DNA for the CDR3: TGTGCCAGCAACTTTATAAAGAACACTGAAGCTTTCTTT. The chain joins TRBV11-2 to TRBJ1-1; D ambiguous. The CDR3 covers 13 residues. Per the germline V gene, CDR1 is SGHAT and CDR2 is FQNNGV. Trimming took 7 bases from V and 1 from J, leaving 10 bases between them.

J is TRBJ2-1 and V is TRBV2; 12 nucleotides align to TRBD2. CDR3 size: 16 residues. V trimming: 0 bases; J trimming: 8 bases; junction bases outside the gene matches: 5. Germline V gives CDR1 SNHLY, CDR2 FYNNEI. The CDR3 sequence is CASSEATSGGPDEQFF. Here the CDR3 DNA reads TGTGCCAGCAGTGAAGCGACTAGCGGGGGTCCCGATGAGCAGTTCTTC.

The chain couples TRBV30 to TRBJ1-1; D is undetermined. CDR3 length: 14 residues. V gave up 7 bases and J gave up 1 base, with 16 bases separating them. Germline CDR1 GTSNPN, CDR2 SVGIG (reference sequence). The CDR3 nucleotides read TGTGCCTTCGCGGGCGGGTCAGGGAACACTGAAGCTTTCTTT. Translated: CAFAGGSGNTEAFF.

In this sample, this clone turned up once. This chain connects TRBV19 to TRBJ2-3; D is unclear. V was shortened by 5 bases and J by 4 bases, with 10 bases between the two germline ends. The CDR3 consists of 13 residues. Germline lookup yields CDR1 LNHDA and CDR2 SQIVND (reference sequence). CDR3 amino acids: CASSGSTADTQYF. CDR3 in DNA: TGTGCCAGTAGTGGTAGTACGGCAGATACGCAGTATTTT.

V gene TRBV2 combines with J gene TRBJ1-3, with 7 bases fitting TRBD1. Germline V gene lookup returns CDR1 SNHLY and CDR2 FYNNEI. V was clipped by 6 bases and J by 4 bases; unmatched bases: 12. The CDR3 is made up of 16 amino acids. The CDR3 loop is CASSYHRQGGGNTIYF. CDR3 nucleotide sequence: TGTGCCAGCAGCTACCATCGACAGGGTGGGGGAAACACCATATATTTT.

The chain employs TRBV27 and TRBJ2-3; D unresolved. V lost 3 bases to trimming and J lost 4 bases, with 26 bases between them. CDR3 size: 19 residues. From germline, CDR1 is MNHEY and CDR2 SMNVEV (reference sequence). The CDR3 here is CASSFLRFRRKSRPDTQYF. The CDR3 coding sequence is TGTGCCAGCAGTTTTCTTAGATTCCGACGTAAATCTAGGCCAGATACGCAGTATTTT.

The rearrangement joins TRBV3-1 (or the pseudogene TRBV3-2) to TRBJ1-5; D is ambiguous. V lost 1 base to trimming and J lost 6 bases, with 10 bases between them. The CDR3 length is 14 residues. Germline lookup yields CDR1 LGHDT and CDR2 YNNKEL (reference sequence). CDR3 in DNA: TGTGCCAGCAGCCAAGTTCCGGGAGGTCAGCCCCAGCATTTT. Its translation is CASSQVPGGQPQHF.

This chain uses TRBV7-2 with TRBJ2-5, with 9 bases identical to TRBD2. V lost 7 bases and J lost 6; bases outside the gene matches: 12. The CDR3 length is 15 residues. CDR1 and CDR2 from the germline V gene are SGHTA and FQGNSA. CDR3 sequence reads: CASTQGRGGSQTQYF. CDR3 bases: TGTGCCAGCACCCAGGGGCGGGGGGGCTCACAGACCCAGTACTTC.

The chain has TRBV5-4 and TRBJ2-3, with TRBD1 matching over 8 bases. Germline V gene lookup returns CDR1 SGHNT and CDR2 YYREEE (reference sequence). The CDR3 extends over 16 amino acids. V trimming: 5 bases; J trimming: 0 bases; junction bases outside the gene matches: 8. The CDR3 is CASSRVGQGSTDTQYF. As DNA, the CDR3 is TGTGCCAGCAGTAGGGTTGGACAGGGAAGCACAGATACGCAGTATTTT.

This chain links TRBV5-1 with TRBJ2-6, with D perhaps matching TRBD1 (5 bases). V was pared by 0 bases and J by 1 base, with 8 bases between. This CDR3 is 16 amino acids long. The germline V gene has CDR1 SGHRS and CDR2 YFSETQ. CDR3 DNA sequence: TGCGCCAGCAGCTTGGAGGGGCTATCTGGGGCCAACGTCCTGACTTTC. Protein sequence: CASSLEGLSGANVLTF.

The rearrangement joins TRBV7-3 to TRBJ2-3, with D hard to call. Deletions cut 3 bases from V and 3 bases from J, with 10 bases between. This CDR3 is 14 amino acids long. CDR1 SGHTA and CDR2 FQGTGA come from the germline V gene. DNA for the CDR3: TGTGCCAGCAGCTTCGGGTTCCGAACAGATACGCAGTATTTT. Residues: CASSFGFRTDTQYF.

CDR3 sequence: CASERRQGALNQPQHF. The CDR3 DNA reads as TGTGCCAGCGAAAGGCGACAGGGGGCCTTGAATCAGCCCCAGCATTTT. The chain combines TRBV6-6 with TRBJ1-5, with 10 bases that match TRBD1. CDR3 size: 16 residues. Germline V lookup: CDR1 MNHNY, CDR2 SVGAGI (reference sequence). V lost 8 bases to trimming and J lost 4 bases; unmatched junction nucleotides: 11.

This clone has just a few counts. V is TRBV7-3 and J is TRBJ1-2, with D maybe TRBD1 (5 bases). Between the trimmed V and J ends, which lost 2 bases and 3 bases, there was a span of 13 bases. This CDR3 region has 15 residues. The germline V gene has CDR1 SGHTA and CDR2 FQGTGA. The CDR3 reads CASSLGPGGDYGYTF. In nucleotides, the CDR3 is TGTGCCAGCAGCTTAGGTCCGGGGGGTGACTATGGCTACACCTTC.

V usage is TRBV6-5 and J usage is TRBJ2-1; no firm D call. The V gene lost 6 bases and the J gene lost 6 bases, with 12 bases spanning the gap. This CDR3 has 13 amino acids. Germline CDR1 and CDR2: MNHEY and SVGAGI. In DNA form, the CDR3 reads TGTGCCAGCAGCCGCATCGACACCAATGAGCAGTTCTTC. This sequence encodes CASSRIDTNEQFF.

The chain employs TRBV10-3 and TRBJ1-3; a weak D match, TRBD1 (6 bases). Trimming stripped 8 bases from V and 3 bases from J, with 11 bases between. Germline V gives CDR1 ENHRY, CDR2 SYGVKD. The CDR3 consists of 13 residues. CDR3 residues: CAIDAGDGNTIYF. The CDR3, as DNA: TGTGCCATCGATGCAGGGGATGGAAACACCATATATTTT.

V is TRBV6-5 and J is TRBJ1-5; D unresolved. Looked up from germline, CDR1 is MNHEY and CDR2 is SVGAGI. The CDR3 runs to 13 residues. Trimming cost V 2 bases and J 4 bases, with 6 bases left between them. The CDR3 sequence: CASSYSQNQPQHF. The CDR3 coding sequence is TGTGCCAGCAGTTACAGTCAGAATCAGCCCCAGCATTTT.

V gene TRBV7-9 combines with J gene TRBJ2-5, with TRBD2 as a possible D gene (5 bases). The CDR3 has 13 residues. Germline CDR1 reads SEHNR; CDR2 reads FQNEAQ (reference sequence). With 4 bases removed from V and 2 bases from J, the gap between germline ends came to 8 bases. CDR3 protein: CASSSGLQETQYF. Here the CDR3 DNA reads TGTGCCAGCAGCTCGGGGTTACAAGAGACCCAGTACTTC.